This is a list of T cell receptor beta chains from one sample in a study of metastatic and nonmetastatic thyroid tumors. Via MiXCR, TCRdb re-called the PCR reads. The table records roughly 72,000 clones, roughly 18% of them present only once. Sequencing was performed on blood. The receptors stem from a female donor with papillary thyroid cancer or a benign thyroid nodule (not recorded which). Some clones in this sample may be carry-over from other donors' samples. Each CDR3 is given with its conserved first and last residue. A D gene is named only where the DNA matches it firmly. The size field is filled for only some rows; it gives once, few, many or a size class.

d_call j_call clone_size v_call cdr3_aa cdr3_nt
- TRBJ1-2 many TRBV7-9 CASSLIEGADYGYTF TGTGCCAGCAGCTTAATTGAGGGCGCGGACTATGGCTACACCTTC
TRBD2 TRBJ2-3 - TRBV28 CASSSPGLAGGADTQYF TGTGCCAGCAGTTCTCCGGGACTAGCGGGAGGGGCAGATACGCAGTATTTT
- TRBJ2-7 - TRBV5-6 CASSLAHSAMRTEQYF TGTGCCAGCAGCTTGGCCCATTCCGCAATGAGGACCGAGCAGTACTTC
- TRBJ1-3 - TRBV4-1 CASSQEDRAGNTIYF TGCGCCAGCAGCCAAGAAGACAGAGCTGGAAACACCATATATTTT
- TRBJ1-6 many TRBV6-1 CASSELVDGYNSPLHF TGTGCCAGCAGTGAACTAGTGGACGGCTATAATTCACCCCTCCACTTT
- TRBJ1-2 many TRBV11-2 CASSLHRSGSLANYGYTF TGTGCCAGCAGCTTACATAGGTCAGGGTCGCTTGCTAACTATGGCTACACCTTC
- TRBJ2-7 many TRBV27 CASSLGQGPYEQYF TGTGCCAGCAGTTTAGGGCAGGGCCCCTACGAGCAGTACTTC
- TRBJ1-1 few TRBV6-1 CASSEGQPGEAFF TGTGCCAGCAGTGAAGGACAGCCGGGAGAGGCTTTCTTT
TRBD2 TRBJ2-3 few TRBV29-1 CSVKTSGVTDTQYF TGCAGCGTTAAGACTAGCGGGGTCACAGATACGCAGTATTTT
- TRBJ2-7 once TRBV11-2 CASSSSPSYEQYF TGTGCCAGCAGCTCCTCTCCTTCCTACGAGCAGTACTTC
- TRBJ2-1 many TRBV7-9 CASSRQEYNEQFF TGTGCCAGCAGCCGACAGGAGTACAATGAGCAGTTCTTC
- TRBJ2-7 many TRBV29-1 CSVVPGLHHNEQYF TGCAGCGTCGTACCGGGACTTCATCATAACGAGCAGTACTTC
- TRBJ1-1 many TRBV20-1 CSASVDSNTEAFF TGCAGTGCTAGTGTGGACAGCAACACTGAAGCTTTCTTT
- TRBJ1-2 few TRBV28 CATSRGGYTF TGTGCCACCTCTAGGGGCGGCTACACCTTC
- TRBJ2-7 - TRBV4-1 CASSPEGGIYEQYF TGCGCCAGCAGCCCAGAAGGCGGGATCTACGAGCAGTACTTC
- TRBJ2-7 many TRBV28 CASSWLGGKDTYEQYF TGTGCCAGCAGTTGGCTCGGGGGAAAAGATACCTACGAGCAGTACTTC
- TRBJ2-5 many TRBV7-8 CASSSGPTETQYF TGTGCCAGCAGCTCAGGACCCACCGAGACCCAGTACTTC
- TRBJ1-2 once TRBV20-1 CSARDLGIYGYTF TGCAGTGCTAGAGATCTAGGGATCTATGGCTACACCTTC
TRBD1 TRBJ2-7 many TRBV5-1 CASRTGTGDEQYF TGCGCCAGCAGAACCGGGACAGGGGACGAGCAGTACTTC
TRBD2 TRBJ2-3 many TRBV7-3 CASRGSASGYTDTQYF TGTGCCAGCAGGGGCTCGGCTAGCGGGTACACAGATACGCAGTATTTT
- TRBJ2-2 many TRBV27 CASSPYRGGANTGELFF TGTGCCAGCAGTCCCTATCGTGGAGGCGCGAACACCGGGGAGCTGTTTTTT
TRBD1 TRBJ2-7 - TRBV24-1 CATSGGTALDEQYF TGTGCCACCAGTGGGGGGACAGCGTTAGACGAGCAGTACTTC
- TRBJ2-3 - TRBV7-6 CASSLGMEAGLEDTQYF TGTGCCAGCAGCTTAGGCATGGAGGCCGGGTTGGAAGATACGCAGTATTTT
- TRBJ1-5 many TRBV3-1 CASSQGYSNQPQHF TGTGCCAGCAGCCAGGGTTACAGCAATCAGCCCCAGCATTTT
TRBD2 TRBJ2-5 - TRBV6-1 CASSSTSGLQETQYF TGTGCCAGCAGCAGTACTAGCGGTCTCCAAGAGACCCAGTACTTC
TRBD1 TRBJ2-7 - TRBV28 CASTPGGKYEQYF TGTGCCAGCACGCCAGGGGGCAAGTACGAGCAGTACTTC
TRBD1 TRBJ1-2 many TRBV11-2 CASSLVPGQVYGYTF TGTGCCAGCAGCTTAGTCCCCGGACAGGTGTATGGCTACACCTTC
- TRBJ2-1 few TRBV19 CASSQRRGGEQFF TGTGCCAGTAGTCAAAGGAGGGGGGGTGAGCAGTTCTTC
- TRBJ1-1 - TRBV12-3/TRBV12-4 CASSVGPEAFF TGTGCCAGCAGCGTAGGGCCTGAAGCTTTCTTT
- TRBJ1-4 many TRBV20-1 CMGGGGGVIEKLFF TGCATGGGGGGAGGAGGGGGAGTGATTGAAAAACTGTTTTTT
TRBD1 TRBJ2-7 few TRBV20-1 CSARTGMASSYEQYF TGCAGTGCTCGGACAGGGATGGCGAGTTCCTACGAGCAGTACTTC
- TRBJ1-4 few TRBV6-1 CASLQASNEKLFF TGTGCCAGCTTACAGGCAAGTAATGAAAAACTGTTTTTT
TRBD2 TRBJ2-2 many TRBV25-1 CASSEFGGRLSNTGELFF TGTGCCAGCAGTGAATTCGGCGGGAGGCTATCGAACACCGGGGAGCTGTTTTTT
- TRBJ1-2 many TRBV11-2 CASSLVRRGNRRDGYTF TGTGCCAGCAGCTTAGTTAGGAGAGGGAACCGCCGGGATGGCTACACCTTC
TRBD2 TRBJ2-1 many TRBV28 CAGRYAPGTSLINEQFF TGTGCCGGCAGGTACGCTCCCGGGACTAGCCTCATCAATGAGCAGTTCTTC
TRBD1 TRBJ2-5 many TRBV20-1 CSARTGEETQYF TGCAGTGCTAGGACAGGGGAAGAGACCCAGTACTTC
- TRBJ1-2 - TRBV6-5 CASSFRLGGLYGYTF TGTGCCAGCAGTTTCCGACTCGGGGGACTCTATGGCTACACCTTC
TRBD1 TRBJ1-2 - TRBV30 CAWSRIGGDGYTF TGTGCCTGGAGTCGTATAGGGGGCGATGGCTACACCTTC
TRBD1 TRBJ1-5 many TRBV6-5 CASSSIRDRARYSNQPQHF TGTGCCAGCAGTTCGATCCGGGACAGGGCCAGATATAGCAATCAACCCCAGCATTTT
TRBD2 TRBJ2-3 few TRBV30 CAWSAPLLTSGGGADTQYF TGTGCCTGGAGTGCACCCCTCCTGACTAGCGGGGGGGGTGCAGATACGCAGTATTTT
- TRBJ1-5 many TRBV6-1 CASKAKTREGQPQHF TGTGCCAGCAAGGCAAAGACCCGGGAGGGTCAGCCCCAGCATTTT
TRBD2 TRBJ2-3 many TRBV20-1 CSAVDSGRATDTQYF TGCAGTGCCGTCGATAGCGGGAGGGCCACAGATACGCAGTATTTT
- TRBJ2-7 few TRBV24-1 CATSDSMSSYEQYF TGTGCCACCAGTGACTCGATGAGCTCCTACGAGCAGTACTTC
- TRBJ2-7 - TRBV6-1 CASRGVPGVVGEQYF TGTGCCAGCAGAGGGGTTCCTGGGGTAGTTGGGGAGCAGTACTTC
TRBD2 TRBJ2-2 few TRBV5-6 CASSKTSGSGSGELFF TGTGCCAGCAGCAAGACTAGCGGGAGTGGCTCCGGGGAGCTGTTTTTT
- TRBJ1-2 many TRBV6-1 CASAPGGNYGYTF TGTGCCAGCGCCCCCGGGGGCAACTATGGCTACACCTTC
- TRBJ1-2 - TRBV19 CASSDPATRRGYTF TGTGCCAGTAGTGACCCGGCTACCAGGAGGGGCTACACCTTC
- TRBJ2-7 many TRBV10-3 CAISESGTDYEQYF TGTGCCATCAGTGAGTCGGGGACGGACTACGAGCAGTACTTC
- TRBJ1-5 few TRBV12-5 CASTSYQPQHF TGTGCTAGTACATCTTATCAGCCCCAGCATTTT
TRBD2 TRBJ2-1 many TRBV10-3 CAISGLAGYNEQFF TGTGCCATCAGTGGACTAGCAGGCTACAATGAGCAGTTCTTC
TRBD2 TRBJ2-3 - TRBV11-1 CASSRRGLAGASDTQYF TGTGCCAGCAGCCGCCGGGGACTAGCGGGAGCCTCAGATACGCAGTATTTT
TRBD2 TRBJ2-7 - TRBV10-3 CAISGLAAAYEQYF TGTGCCATCAGTGGACTAGCGGCCGCCTACGAGCAGTACTTC
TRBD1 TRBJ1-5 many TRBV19 CASSGGTGGGNQPQHF TGTGCCAGTAGTGGCGGGACAGGGGGCGGCAATCAGCCCCAGCATTTT
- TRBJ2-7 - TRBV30 CARLFLRDYEQYF TGTGCCCGCCTTTTTTTGCGTGACTACGAGCAGTACTTC
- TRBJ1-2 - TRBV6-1 CASSEAPDRSIGYGYTF TGTGCCAGCAGTGAAGCGCCGGACAGAAGCATTGGTTATGGCTACACCTTC